This T cell receptor (beta chain) is from a study of graft-versus-host responses after intestinal transplantation. Study-level points and caveats: Graft-versus-host to host-versus-graft clonal ratios in allografts were high in patients with graft-donor T cell macrochimerism. GvH clones surfaced in recipient marrow, some emerging earlier in ileum or blood.

CDR1 and CDR2 from the germline V gene are MDHEN and SYDVKM. The length of the CDR3 is 13 residues. Trimming removed 3 bases from V and 0 bases from J, with 6 bases in between. Sequencing was performed with immunoSEQ multiplex PCR; in TCRdb, only in-frame clones are kept and a portion is missing. The sample consists of more than 65,000 clones, 85% to 90% of them appearing once. As for this clone: What it binds is not known.

The TCR was taken from a human donor who received an intestinal transplant. The chain joins TRBV28 to TRBJ2-7; no reliable D call. The sample consisted of unstimulated CD4+ T cells sorted from spleen or lymph node cells, taken before intestinal transplant. This CDR3 reads CASSFYNSYEQYF. Written as DNA, the CDR3 is TGTGCCAGCAGTTTTTATAACTCCTACGAGCAGTACTTC. Together with reference TRBV28 and TRBJ2-7, the CDR3 gives the full variable domain: DVKVTQSSRYLVKRTGEKVFLECVQDMDHENMFWYRQDPGLGLRLIYFSYDVKMKEKGDIPEGYSVSREKKERFSLILESASTNQTSMYLCASSFYNSYEQYFGPGTRLTVT.